This T cell receptor beta chain was recorded in a study of blood T cell repertoires in COVID-19. Study summary: Samples came from the United States, Italy and Spain, spanning acute and convalescent COVID-19.

Clones were read by immunoSEQ multiplex PCR, and TCRdb kept only the in-frame ones, dropping some. The data contain around 150,000 clones, around 77% of them singletons. Sample: peripheral blood. The receptor was derived from a man between 70 and 80 years old with acute or convalescent COVID-19.

The CDR3, as DNA: TGTGCCAGCAGTTTAGAGCGGGGATTCACAGATACGCAGTATTTT. Its translation: CASSLERGFTDTQYF. V and J are TRBV27 and TRBJ2-3; 7 nucleotides match TRBD2. The J segment lost 2 bases and the V segment lost 2 bases, leaving 4 bases of the junction unmatched. The CDR3 extends over 15 amino acids. Germline loops: CDR1 MNHEY, CDR2 SMNVEV (reference sequence).